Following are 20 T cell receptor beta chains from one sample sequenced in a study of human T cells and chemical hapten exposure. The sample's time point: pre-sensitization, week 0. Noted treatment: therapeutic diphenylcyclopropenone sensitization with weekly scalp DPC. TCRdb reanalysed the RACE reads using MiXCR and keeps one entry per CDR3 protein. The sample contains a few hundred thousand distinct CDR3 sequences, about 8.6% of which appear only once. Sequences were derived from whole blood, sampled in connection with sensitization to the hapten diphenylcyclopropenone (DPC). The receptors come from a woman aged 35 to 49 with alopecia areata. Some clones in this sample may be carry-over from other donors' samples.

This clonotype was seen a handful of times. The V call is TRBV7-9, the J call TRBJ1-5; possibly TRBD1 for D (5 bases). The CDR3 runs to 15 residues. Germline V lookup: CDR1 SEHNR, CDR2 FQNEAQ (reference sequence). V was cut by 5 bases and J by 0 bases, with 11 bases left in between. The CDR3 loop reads CASSITGDSNQPQHF. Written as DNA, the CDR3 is TGTGCCAGCAGCATAACAGGTGATAGCAATCAGCCCCAGCATTTT.

DNA of the CDR3: TGTGCCAGCAGCTTAGTTAGTAGGCCTAGCGGGGATAATGAGCAGTTCTTC. Translation gives CASSLVSRPSGDNEQFF. V and J are TRBV7-2 and TRBJ2-1; 9 bases align to TRBD2. The CDR3 is made up of 17 amino acids. The J segment lost 7 bases and the V segment lost 1 base, leaving 11 bases of the junction unmatched. Germline-derived CDR1 and CDR2 are SGHTA and FQGNSA.

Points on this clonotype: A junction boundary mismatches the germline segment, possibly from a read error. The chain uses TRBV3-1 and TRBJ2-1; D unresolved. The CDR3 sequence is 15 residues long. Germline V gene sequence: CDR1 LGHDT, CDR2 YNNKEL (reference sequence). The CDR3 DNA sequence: TGTGCCAGCACCCAAAATGTCGGCTCCCCGGAGGAGCAGTTCTTC. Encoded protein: CASTQNVGSPEEQFF.

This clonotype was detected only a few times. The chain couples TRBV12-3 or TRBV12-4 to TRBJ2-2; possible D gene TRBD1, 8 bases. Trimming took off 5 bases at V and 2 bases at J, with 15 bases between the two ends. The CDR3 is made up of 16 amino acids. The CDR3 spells CASSRQGRGNTGELFF. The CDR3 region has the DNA TGTGCCAGCAGTCGACAGGGGAGGGGAAACACCGGGGAGCTGTTTTTT.

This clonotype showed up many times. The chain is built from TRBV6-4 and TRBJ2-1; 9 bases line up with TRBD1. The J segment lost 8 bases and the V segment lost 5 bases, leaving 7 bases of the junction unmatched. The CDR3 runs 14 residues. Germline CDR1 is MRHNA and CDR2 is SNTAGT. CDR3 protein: CASSPGQGGYEQFF. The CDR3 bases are TGTGCCAGCAGTCCGGGACAGGGAGGCTATGAGCAGTTCTTC.

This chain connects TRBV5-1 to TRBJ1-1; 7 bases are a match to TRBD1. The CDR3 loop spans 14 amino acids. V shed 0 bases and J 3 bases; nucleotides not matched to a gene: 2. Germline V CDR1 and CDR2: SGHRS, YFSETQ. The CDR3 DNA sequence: TGCGCCAGCAGCTTGGAACAGGGGCACACTGAAGCTTTCTTT. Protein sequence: CASSLEQGHTEAFF. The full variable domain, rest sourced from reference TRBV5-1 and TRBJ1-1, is KAGVTQTPRYLIKTRGQQVTLSCSPISGHRSVSWYQQTPGQGLQFLFEYFSETQRNKGNFPGRFSGRQFSNSRSEMNVSTLELGDSALYLCASSLEQGHTEAFFGQGTRLTVV.

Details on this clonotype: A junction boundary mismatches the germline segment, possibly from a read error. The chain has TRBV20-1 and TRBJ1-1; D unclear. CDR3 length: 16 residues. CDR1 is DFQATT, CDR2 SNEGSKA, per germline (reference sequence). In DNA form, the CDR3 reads TGCAGGGCTACCTTCCCCACAGTCGTAAGGGACACTGAAGCTTTCTTT. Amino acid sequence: CRATFPTVVRDTEAFF.

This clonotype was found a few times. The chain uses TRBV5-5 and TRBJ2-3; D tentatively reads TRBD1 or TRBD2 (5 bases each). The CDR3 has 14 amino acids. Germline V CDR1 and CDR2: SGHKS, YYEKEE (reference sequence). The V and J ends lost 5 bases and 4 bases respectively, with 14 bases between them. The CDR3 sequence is CASRTWGTADTQYF. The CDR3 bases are TGTGCCAGCAGGACGTGGGGGACGGCAGATACGCAGTATTTT. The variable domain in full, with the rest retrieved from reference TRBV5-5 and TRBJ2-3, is DAGVTQSPTHLIKTRGQQVTLRCSPISGHKSVSWYQQVLGQGPQFIFQYYEKEERGRGNFPDRFSARQFPNYSSELNVNALLLGDSALYLCASRTWGTADTQYFGPGTRLTVL.

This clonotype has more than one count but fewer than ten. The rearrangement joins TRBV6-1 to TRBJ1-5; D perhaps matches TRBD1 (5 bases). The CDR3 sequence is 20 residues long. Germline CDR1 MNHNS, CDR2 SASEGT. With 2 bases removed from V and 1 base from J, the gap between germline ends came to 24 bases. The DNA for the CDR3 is TGTGCCAGCAGTGAAAGTCCGGGGTTTTATACAGGTCTGAGCAATCAGCCCCAGCATTTT. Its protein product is CASSESPGFYTGLSNQPQHF.

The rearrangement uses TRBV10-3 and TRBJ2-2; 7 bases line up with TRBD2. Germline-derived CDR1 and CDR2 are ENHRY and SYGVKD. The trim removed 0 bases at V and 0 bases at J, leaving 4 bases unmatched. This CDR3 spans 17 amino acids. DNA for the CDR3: TGTGCCATCAGTGAGTCCGAAGGGAGGGCGAACACCGGGGAGCTGTTTTTT. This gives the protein CAISESEGRANTGELFF.

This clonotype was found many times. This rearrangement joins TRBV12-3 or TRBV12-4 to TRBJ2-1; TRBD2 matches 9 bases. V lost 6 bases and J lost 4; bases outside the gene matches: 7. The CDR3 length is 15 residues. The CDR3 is CASSSTSGGYNEQFF. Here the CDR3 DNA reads TGTGCCAGCAGCTCGACTAGCGGAGGGTACAATGAGCAGTTCTTC.

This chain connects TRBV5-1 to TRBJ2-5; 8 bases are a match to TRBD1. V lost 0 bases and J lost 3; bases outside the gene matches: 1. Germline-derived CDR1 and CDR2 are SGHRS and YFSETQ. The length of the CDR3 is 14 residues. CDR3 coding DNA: TGCGCCAGCAGCTTGGACAGGGGGGAAGAGACCCAGTACTTC. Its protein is CASSLDRGEETQYF.

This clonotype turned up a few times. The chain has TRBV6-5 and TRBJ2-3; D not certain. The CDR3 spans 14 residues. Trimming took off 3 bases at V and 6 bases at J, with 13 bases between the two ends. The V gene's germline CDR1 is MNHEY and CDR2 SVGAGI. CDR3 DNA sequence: TGTGCCAGCAGTTATAATCAGCGTTGGGATACGCAGTATTTT. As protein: CASSYNQRWDTQYF.

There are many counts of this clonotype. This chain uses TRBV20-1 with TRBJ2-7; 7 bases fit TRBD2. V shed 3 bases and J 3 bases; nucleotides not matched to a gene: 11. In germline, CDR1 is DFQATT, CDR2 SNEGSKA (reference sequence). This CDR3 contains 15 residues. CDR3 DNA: TGCAGTGCTAGTGATGGGCGGGAGTCATACTACGAGCAGTACTTC. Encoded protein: CSASDGRESYYEQYF.

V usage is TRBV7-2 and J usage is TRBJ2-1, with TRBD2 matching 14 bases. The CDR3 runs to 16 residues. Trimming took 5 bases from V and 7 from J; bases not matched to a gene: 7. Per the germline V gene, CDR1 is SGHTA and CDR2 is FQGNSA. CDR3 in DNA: TGTGCCAGCAGCACCCGACTAGCGGGAGGGCCAAATGAGCAGTTCTTC. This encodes CASSTRLAGGPNEQFF.

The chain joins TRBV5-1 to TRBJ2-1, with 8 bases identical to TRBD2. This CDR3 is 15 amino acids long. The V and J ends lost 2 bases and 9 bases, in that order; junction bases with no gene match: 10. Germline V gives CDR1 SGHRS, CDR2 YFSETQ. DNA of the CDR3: TGCGCCAGCAGCTTCCGGGAGGGACCGGAGAGTGAGCAGTTCTTC. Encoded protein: CASSFREGPESEQFF. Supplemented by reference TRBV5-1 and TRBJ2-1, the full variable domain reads KAGVTQTPRYLIKTRGQQVTLSCSPISGHRSVSWYQQTPGQGLQFLFEYFSETQRNKGNFPGRFSGRQFSNSRSEMNVSTLELGDSALYLCASSFREGPESEQFFGPGTRLTVL.

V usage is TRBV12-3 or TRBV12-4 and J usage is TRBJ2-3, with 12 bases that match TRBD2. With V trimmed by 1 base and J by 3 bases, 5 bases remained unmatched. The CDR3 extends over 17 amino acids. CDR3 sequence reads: CASSLVLAGGPTDTQYF. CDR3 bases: TGTGCCAGCAGTTTAGTGCTAGCGGGAGGGCCGACAGATACGCAGTATTTT.

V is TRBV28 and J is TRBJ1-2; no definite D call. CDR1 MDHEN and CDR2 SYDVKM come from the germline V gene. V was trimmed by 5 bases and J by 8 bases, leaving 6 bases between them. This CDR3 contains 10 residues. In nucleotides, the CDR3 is TGTGCCAGCAGTAGCATGGGCTACACCTTC. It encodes CASSSMGYTF.

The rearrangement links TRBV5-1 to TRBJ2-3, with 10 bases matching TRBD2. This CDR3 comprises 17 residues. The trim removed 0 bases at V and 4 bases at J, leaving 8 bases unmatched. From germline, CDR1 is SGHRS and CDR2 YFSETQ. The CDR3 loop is CASSLEPSGRSPDTQYF. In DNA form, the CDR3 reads TGCGCCAGCAGCTTGGAGCCTAGCGGGAGAAGCCCAGATACGCAGTATTTT.

CDR3 protein: CASSRDGKSSGANVLTF. CDR3 bases: TGCGCCAGCAGCCGCGACGGGAAAAGCTCTGGGGCCAACGTCCTGACTTTC. The chain uses TRBV5-1 and TRBJ2-6; TRBD2 is a possible D gene (5 bases). Germline V gene data show CDR1 as SGHRS and CDR2 as YFSETQ. The V gene lost 4 bases and the J gene lost 0 bases, with 14 bases spanning the gap. The CDR3 covers 17 residues.